The 23 T cell receptor beta chains given below trace back to one sample, sequenced in a study of T cell responses to AZD1222 COVID-19 vaccine. Clones were sequenced by immunoSEQ multiplex PCR, and TCRdb holds only the in-frame ones, with some missing. The table shows around 110,000 clones, with approximately 90% occurring only once. The sample here was peripheral blood, taken 28 days after the second AZD1222 dose. These receptors were collected from an adult who received the AZD1222 COVID-19 vaccine.

This rearrangement joins TRBV11-2 to TRBJ2-5, with D perhaps TRBD1 or TRBD2 (6 bases each). Germline V CDR1 and CDR2: SGHAT, FQNNGV. Trimming took 10 bases from V and 5 from J, leaving 17 bases between them. The CDR3 spans 13 residues. The CDR3 region has the DNA TGTGCCACCTCCAGGGGACTGGGGGAGACCCAGTACTTC. Amino acid sequence: CATSRGLGETQYF.

V usage is TRBV11-3 and J usage is TRBJ1-6; D unresolved. Between the trimmed V and J ends, which lost 5 bases and 5 bases, there was a span of 7 bases. This CDR3 has 13 residues. Germline CDR1 is SGHNT and CDR2 is YENEEA. CDR3 nucleotide sequence: TGTGCCAGCAGCCGCGCTAATAATTCACCCCTCCACTTT. Translation gives CASSRANNSPLHF.

V usage is TRBV19 and J usage is TRBJ1-2; 10 positions match TRBD1. The V segment lost 5 bases and the J segment 8 bases; nucleotides outside the gene matches: 2. In germline, CDR1 is LNHDA, CDR2 SQIVND (reference sequence). This CDR3 contains 12 residues. This CDR3 reads CASSPGQGGYTF. The CDR3 coding sequence is TGTGCCAGTAGTCCGGGACAGGGGGGCTACACCTTC.

This chain joins TRBV9 and TRBJ2-1, with TRBD2 matching over 8 bases. Germline trimming cut 0 bases from V and 10 bases from J; bases unmatched to any gene: 9. CDR1 is SGDLS, CDR2 YYNGEE, per germline. The CDR3 is made up of 15 amino acids. The chain's CDR3 is CASSVDAGGAVEQFF. In DNA form, the CDR3 reads TGTGCCAGCAGCGTAGATGCGGGAGGAGCGGTAGAGCAGTTCTTC.

This clone showed up just once. This chain joins TRBV28 and TRBJ2-1; D tentatively fits TRBD1 or TRBD2 (5 bases each). The germline V and J ends were trimmed by 7 bases and 7 bases, with 11 bases remaining between them. CDR3 size: 12 residues. Germline assignment: CDR1 MDHEN and CDR2 SYDVKM. CDR3 nucleotide sequence: TGTGCCAGCACGGGGCTGAGGAATGAGCAGTTCTTC. It is translated as CASTGLRNEQFF.

The chain carries TRBV5-1 and TRBJ1-1, with 7 bases that match TRBD1. J lost 3 bases, V lost 4 bases, and 9 bases had no gene match. The CDR3 runs to 15 residues. CDR1 and CDR2 from the germline V gene are SGHRS and YFSETQ. CDR3 bases: TGCGCCAGCAGCGCCACGACAGGGTTGGACACTGAAGCTTTCTTT. This translates into CASSATTGLDTEAFF.

Notes on this clone: Compared with germline, one end of the junction differs, possibly owing to a read error. The rearrangement joins TRBV19 to TRBJ2-2; D ambiguous. Germline loops: CDR1 LNHDA, CDR2 SQIVND (reference sequence). This CDR3 is built from 14 residues. The CDR3 loop is CATSSIWLAGELFF. The CDR3 DNA is TGTGCCACTAGTTCAATCTGGCTCGCCGGGGAGCTGTTTTTT.

The V and J genes are TRBV14 and TRBJ2-7; D uncertain. V lost 1 base to trimming and J lost 4 bases, with 14 bases between them. The CDR3 extends over 15 amino acids. CDR1 is SGHDN and CDR2 is FVKESK in the germline V gene. CDR3 nucleotide sequence: TGTGCCAGCAGCCAAGGGCGTATGCTTGGGTACGAGCAGTACTTC. It is translated as CASSQGRMLGYEQYF.

The chain joins TRBV7-9 to TRBJ2-1; the match to TRBD2 covers 9 bases. CDR1 is SEHNR and CDR2 is FQNEAQ in the germline V gene (reference sequence). The CDR3 is 15 amino acids. The V and J ends lost 3 bases and 5 bases, in that order; junction bases with no gene match: 5. The CDR3, as DNA: TGTGCCAGCAGCTTTAAGACTAGCGGAAACAATGAGCAGTTCTTC. It is translated as CASSFKTSGNNEQFF.

This clone was observed a single time. The V and J genes are TRBV7-3 and TRBJ2-1; the match to TRBD2 covers 7 bases. This CDR3 has 15 residues. The germline V gene has CDR1 SGHTA and CDR2 FQGTGA. The V segment lost 1 base and the J segment 4 bases; nucleotides outside the gene matches: 4. Here the CDR3 DNA reads TGTGCCAGCAGCTTAAACAGCGGGGAATACAATGAGCAGTTCTTC. Translation: CASSLNSGEYNEQFF.

This chain uses TRBV7-3 with TRBJ2-6; D ambiguous. The CDR3 runs to 16 residues. Trimming took 5 bases from V and 0 from J, leaving 11 bases between them. Germline V lookup: CDR1 SGHTA, CDR2 FQGTGA. Here the CDR3 DNA reads TGTGCCAGCAGCCCGGGTTTTAGCTCTGGGGCCAACGTCCTGACTTTC. This sequence encodes CASSPGFSSGANVLTF.

This chain connects TRBV4-2 to TRBJ2-7; D not certain. CDR3 size: 13 residues. Trimming took off 1 base at V and 0 bases at J, with 4 bases between the two ends. Germline V gene sequence: CDR1 LGHNA, CDR2 YNFKEQ. CDR3: CASSQAGSYEQYF. The CDR3 DNA sequence: TGTGCCAGCAGCCAAGCCGGCTCCTACGAGCAGTACTTC.

The chain has TRBV5-4 and TRBJ1-2; TRBD1 aligns across 8 bases. Germline CDR1 reads SGHNT; CDR2 reads YYREEE (reference sequence). Trimming removed 0 bases from V and 4 bases from J; junction bases left unmatched: 8. The CDR3 is made up of 16 amino acids. CDR3: CASSLELRTGSYGYTF. The DNA for the CDR3 is TGTGCCAGCAGCTTGGAACTGCGGACAGGGTCCTATGGCTACACCTTC.

This chain joins TRBV18 and TRBJ2-1; 7 bases are a match to TRBD1. The V gene end was trimmed by 3 bases and the J gene end by 6 bases; junction bases not matched to a gene: 11. This CDR3 contains 16 residues. Germline V gene sequence: CDR1 KGHSH, CDR2 LQKENI. The CDR3 DNA sequence: TGTGCCAGCTCACCTACCCCGGACAGGAAGGGCAATGAGCAGTTCTTC. Amino acid sequence: CASSPTPDRKGNEQFF.

V and J are TRBV2 and TRBJ2-2; 9 nucleotides align to TRBD2. The germline CDR1 and CDR2 sequences are SNHLY and FYNNEI. The CDR3 is made up of 15 amino acids. The V segment lost 7 bases and the J segment 0 bases; nucleotides outside the gene matches: 3. DNA of the CDR3: TGTGCCAGCAACGCGGGAGGGCCGAACACCGGGGAGCTGTTTTTT. It encodes CASNAGGPNTGELFF.

The chain joins TRBV7-2 to TRBJ2-5; 9 bases align to TRBD2. The CDR3 has 15 amino acids. Trimming at V came to 3 bases and at J to 4 bases, leaving 6 bases not matched to a gene. CDR1 is SGHTA and CDR2 is FQGNSA in the germline V gene. CDR3 sequence reads: CASSLLAGERETQYF. CDR3 nucleotide sequence: TGTGCCAGCAGCTTGTTAGCGGGAGAGCGAGAGACCCAGTACTTC.

This clone came up once. The gene calls are TRBV19 and TRBJ2-7; D gene unclear. V gave up 5 bases and J gave up 2 bases, with 16 bases separating them. The CDR3 covers 15 residues. Per the germline V gene, CDR1 is LNHDA and CDR2 is SQIVND (reference sequence). CDR3 protein: CASSPRHPDTYEQYF. In nucleotides, the CDR3 is TGTGCCAGTAGTCCGAGACACCCGGATACCTACGAGCAGTACTTC.

The chain combines TRBV28 with TRBJ2-2; TRBD2 agrees at 8 bases. CDR3 size: 18 residues. Trimming cost V 3 bases and J 4 bases; bases outside gene matches: 13. The germline CDR1 and CDR2 sequences are MDHEN and SYDVKM. The CDR3: CASSFLGLGRGSTGELFF. DNA for the CDR3: TGTGCCAGCAGTTTTTTGGGACTAGGTAGGGGGAGCACCGGGGAGCTGTTTTTT.

The chain carries TRBV12-3 or TRBV12-4 and TRBJ2-7, with D perhaps being TRBD1 or TRBD2 (5 bases each). Trimming left V 3 bases short and J 7 bases short, with 13 bases between. CDR3 length: 13 residues. The CDR3 sequence: CASSFGGTREQYF. The CDR3 bases are TGTGCCAGCAGTTTTGGGGGTACGAGGGAGCAGTACTTC.

The chain uses TRBV4-1 and TRBJ2-5; 8 nucleotides agree with TRBD2. This CDR3 has 14 amino acids. The trim removed 4 bases at V and 3 bases at J, leaving 4 bases unmatched. Germline V CDR1 and CDR2: MGHRA, YSYEKL. The CDR3 sequence is CASSRISGKETQYF. The DNA for the CDR3 is TGCGCCAGCAGCCGAATTAGCGGGAAAGAGACCCAGTACTTC.

The chain has TRBV28 and TRBJ1-2; 7 nucleotides agree with TRBD1. V gave up 2 bases and J gave up 12 bases; unmatched junction bases: 12. The CDR3 sequence is 14 residues long. Germline V gene lookup returns CDR1 MDHEN and CDR2 SYDVKM. The CDR3 coding sequence is TGTGCCAGCAGTTTAGAGATACAGGGGATAACTCACACCTTC. This gives the protein CASSLEIQGITHTF.

The chain carries TRBV6-5 and TRBJ2-1; 10 positions agree with TRBD2. This CDR3 has 16 residues. Germline V gene lookup returns CDR1 MNHEY and CDR2 SVGAGI. V lost 2 bases to trimming and J lost 6 bases; unmatched junction nucleotides: 7. CDR3 protein: CASSYLASGSGNEQFF. As DNA, the CDR3 is TGTGCCAGCAGTTACCTTGCTAGCGGGAGTGGCAATGAGCAGTTCTTC.

This clone appeared once. The rearrangement joins TRBV7-3 to TRBJ2-7; tentatively, D is TRBD2 (6 bases). This CDR3 region has 13 residues. V dropped 5 bases and J dropped 6 bases, with 14 bases sitting between them. Germline loops: CDR1 SGHTA, CDR2 FQGTGA. The CDR3 reads CASSLLTSSEQYF. CDR3 coding DNA: TGTGCCAGCAGCCTCCTGACTAGTAGCGAGCAGTACTTC.